The rows below give T cell receptor beta chains drawn from one sample of a study of blood T cell repertoires in COVID-19. TCRdb's copy holds only in-frame clones and misses some; the assay was immunoSEQ multiplex PCR. The repertoire holds 250,000 or so clones, with approximately 86% as singletons. Sequenced input: peripheral blood. These receptors originate from a woman aged 60-75 years with COVID-19, enrolled during active disease. CDR3s include the opening cysteine and the closing phenylalanine or tryptophan. The order of the fields is CDR3 DNA, CDR3 protein, J gene, D gene, V gene, clone size. A D gene is named only where the DNA matches it firmly. Clone size appears in some rows only: once, few, many, or a class for an expanded clone.

DNA: TGTGCCAGCAGCGGTACAGGGGGTAATTCACCCCTCCACTTT; CDR3: CASSGTGGNSPLHF; J: TRBJ1-6; D: TRBD1; V: TRBV5-6; size: .
DNA: TGTGCCAGTACCCCGGGACAGTCTCAGGGTACGCAGTATTTT; CDR3: CASTPGQSQGTQYF; J: TRBJ2-3; D: TRBD1; V: TRBV19; size: .
DNA: TGTGCCAGCAGCTTGTTCCTTTACAATGAGCAGTTCTTC; CDR3: CASSLFLYNEQFF; J: TRBJ2-1; D: .; V: TRBV7-3; size: .
DNA: TGCAGCGTATCGGGACTACTCGACCTCCTCCCCGAAGAGACCCAGTACTTC; CDR3: CSVSGLLDLLPEETQYF; J: TRBJ2-5; D: TRBD2; V: TRBV29-1; size: .
DNA: TGTGCCAGCAGACCAACAGGGGGCGAGGGCTACACCTTC; CDR3: CASRPTGGEGYTF; J: TRBJ1-2; D: TRBD1; V: TRBV28; size: .
DNA: TGTGCCAGCAGTTACCGACCTCACCAAAGAGGTGGCAATCAGCCCCAGCATTTT; CDR3: CASSYRPHQRGGNQPQHF; J: TRBJ1-5; D: .; V: TRBV6-2/TRBV6-3; size: .
DNA: TGCGCCAGCAGCCAAGATCTTGTGACAGGGATCGGGAATTCACCCCTCCACTTT; CDR3: CASSQDLVTGIGNSPLHF; J: TRBJ1-6; D: TRBD1; V: TRBV4-3; size: .
DNA: TGCAGCGTTGAATCGGGTCGGGTCTACAATGAGCAGTTCTTC; CDR3: CSVESGRVYNEQFF; J: TRBJ2-1; D: .; V: TRBV29-1; size: .
DNA: TGCAGTGCTAGGGAGGACTACGAGCAGTACTTC; CDR3: CSAREDYEQYF; J: TRBJ2-7; D: .; V: TRBV20-1; size: .
DNA: TGTGCCAGCAGCGTCACCGTGGGACAGAGAAATGAAAAACTGTTTTTT; CDR3: CASSVTVGQRNEKLFF; J: TRBJ1-4; D: TRBD1; V: TRBV9; size: .
DNA: TGTGCCAGCAGTCGGGGGGCGGGGAGCTCCTACGAGCAGTACTTC; CDR3: CASSRGAGSSYEQYF; J: TRBJ2-7; D: .; V: TRBV6-5; size: .
DNA: TGTGCCACCAGTGATGGGGGACTATTTAGCACAGATACGCAGTATTTT; CDR3: CATSDGGLFSTDTQYF; J: TRBJ2-3; D: TRBD2; V: TRBV24-1; size: .
DNA: TGTGCCAGCACCCCAGGATTCAATCAGCCCCAGCATTTT; CDR3: CASTPGFNQPQHF; J: TRBJ1-5; D: .; V: TRBV28; size: .
DNA: TGTGCCAGCAGCTCCGGCATAACAGGGCTTGACGAGCAGTACTTC; CDR3: CASSSGITGLDEQYF; J: TRBJ2-7; D: .; V: TRBV7-6; size: .
DNA: TGTGCCAGCAGCCAAGAGTTCGGACAGGGCTATGGCTACACCTTC; CDR3: CASSQEFGQGYGYTF; J: TRBJ1-2; D: TRBD1; V: TRBV3-1/TRBV3-2; size: .
DNA: TGTGCCAGCAGTCCCTTGGTCGGGGGAGGGAGGACAGATACGCAGTATTTT; CDR3: CASSPLVGGGRTDTQYF; J: TRBJ2-3; D: TRBD2; V: TRBV28; size: .
DNA: TGTGCCAGCAGCTCGGGACAGCTCCAAGAGACCCAGTACTTC; CDR3: CASSSGQLQETQYF; J: TRBJ2-5; D: TRBD1; V: TRBV7-3; size: once
DNA: TGTGCCAGCAGCCCCCGACAGTACAATGAGCAGTTCTTC; CDR3: CASSPRQYNEQFF; J: TRBJ2-1; D: .; V: TRBV7-8; size: .
DNA: TGTGCCAGTAGTATTCTAGCGGGCCGGGGTCCCGGGGAGCTGTTTTTT; CDR3: CASSILAGRGPGELFF; J: TRBJ2-2; D: TRBD2; V: TRBV19; size: few
DNA: TGTGCCTGGGGGCTGGGCAGCAGTTGGGAAAAACTGTTTTTT; CDR3: CAWGLGSSWEKLFF; J: TRBJ1-4; D: .; V: TRBV30; size: .
DNA: TGTGCCAGCAGCCCGACTAGCGGGAGGGCCCACGAGCAGTACTTC; CDR3: CASSPTSGRAHEQYF; J: TRBJ2-7; D: TRBD2; V: TRBV7-3; size: once
DNA: TGCGCCAGCAGCCAAGCCCGGACTAGCGGGAGCTCAGATGAAAAACTGTTTTTT; CDR3: CASSQARTSGSSDEKLFF; J: TRBJ1-4; D: .; V: TRBV4-1; size: .
DNA: TGTGCCACCGGTCATTCAGGAGCGGGAGAAAGGGAGCAGTTCTTC; CDR3: CATGHSGAGEREQFF; J: TRBJ2-1; D: TRBD2; V: TRBV24-1; size: .
DNA: TGTGCCAGCAGTGGACCCGGGACAGGAGAGACCCAGTACTTC; CDR3: CASSGPGTGETQYF; J: TRBJ2-5; D: TRBD1; V: TRBV6-6; size: .
DNA: TGTGTGGTATCTGGCGCGGGTGGCTACACCTTC; CDR3: CVVSGAGGYTF; J: TRBJ1-2; D: .; V: TRBV28; size: .
DNA: TGCGCCAGCAGCTTGGAGGGACAAAATGAAAAACTGTTTTTT; CDR3: CASSLEGQNEKLFF; J: TRBJ1-4; D: .; V: TRBV5-1; size: .
DNA: TGTGCCAGCAGCCGGAGACTAGCAGGGGCCTTCAATGAGCAGTTCTTC; CDR3: CASSRRLAGAFNEQFF; J: TRBJ2-1; D: .; V: TRBV7-6; size: once
DNA: TGCGCCAGCAGCTTGAACTCCAGGGGGCCCTACGAGCAGTACTTC; CDR3: CASSLNSRGPYEQYF; J: TRBJ2-7; D: TRBD1; V: TRBV5-1; size: few
DNA: TGTGCCTGGAGCGCTCTGGGGGGAACTCTAGATCAGCCCCAGCATTTT; CDR3: CAWSALGGTLDQPQHF; J: TRBJ1-5; D: .; V: TRBV30; size: .
DNA: TGTGCCAGTAATCGGGAGCAAGGCGATGGCTACACCTTC; CDR3: CASNREQGDGYTF; J: TRBJ1-2; D: .; V: TRBV19; size: many